The rows below give T cell receptor beta chains drawn from one sample of a study of T-cell reconstitution after alpha-beta-depleted transplantation in children. One entry per CDR3 protein results from TCRdb running MiXCR on the PCR reads. The sample contains around 370,000 distinct CDR3 sequences, about a tenth of which appear only once. The specimen was PBMCs from the stem cell graft donor, collected from the stem cell graft. These receptor sequences come from a human donor who donated a stem cell graft to a child with acute lymphoblastic leukemia. CDR3s include the opening cysteine and the closing phenylalanine or tryptophan. A D gene is named only where the DNA matches it firmly. Size tells how often a clone was seen (once, few, many) or the class of an expanded clone, and some rows leave it out.

>-|many|TRBV5-1|13|TRBJ1-1
CASTLDGNTEAFF
TGCGCCAGCACTTTAGATGGGAACACTGAAGCTTTCTTT
>TRBD1|-|TRBV4-2|18|TRBJ1-2
CASSPLTLGQGTNYGYTF
TGTGCCAGCAGCCCCCTAACGTTGGGACAGGGAACTAACTATGGCTACACCTTC
>-|many|TRBV14|16|TRBJ2-1
CASSQEWLLGYNEQFF
TGTGCCAGCAGCCAAGAGTGGCTTCTGGGGTACAATGAGCAGTTCTTC
>TRBD2|few|TRBV4-1|21|TRBJ2-1
CASSQEPSGLAGGPLSNEQFF
TGCGCCAGCAGCCAAGAACCGTCAGGACTAGCGGGAGGGCCTCTCAGCAATGAGCAGTTCTTC
>-|-|TRBV28|15|TRBJ2-1
CASRELSGRNNEQFF
TGTGCCAGCAGGGAACTTAGCGGCAGAAACAATGAGCAGTTCTTC
>-|few|TRBV28|8|TRBJ2-7
CWGGEQYF
TGTTGGGGTGGCGAGCAGTACTTC
>-|few|TRBV21-1|15|TRBJ1-5
CASSSCERGNQPQHF
TGTGCCAGCAGCAGTTGTGAAAGGGGGAATCAGCCCCAGCATTTT
>TRBD1|many|TRBV6-2/TRBV6-3|14|TRBJ1-2
CASTPSGQIYGYTF
TGTGCCAGCACCCCATCGGGACAGATCTATGGCTACACCTTC
>-|-|TRBV4-3|16|TRBJ2-1
CASSQDYTRSYNEQFF
TGCGCCAGCAGCCAAGATTATACACGCTCCTACAATGAGCAGTTCTTC
>-|few|TRBV19|14|TRBJ2-1
CASNNPSGEDEQFF
TGTGCCAGTAATAACCCGTCGGGGGAGGATGAGCAGTTCTTC
>TRBD1|few|TRBV12-3/TRBV12-4|16|TRBJ1-6
CASSRATGTSNSPLHF
TGTGCCAGCAGCCGCGCGACAGGGACCTCAAATTCACCCCTCCACTTT
>-|few|TRBV7-2|13|TRBJ2-3
CASSRPRTDTQYF
TGTGCCAGCAGCCGACCACGCACAGATACGCAGTATTTT
>TRBD2|few|TRBV28|14|TRBJ2-5
CASISAGGPKTQYF
TGTGCCAGCATCTCAGCGGGAGGGCCTAAGACCCAGTACTTC
>TRBD2|few|TRBV20-1|12|TRBJ2-7
CSAQRESDEQYF
TGCAGTGCCCAGCGGGAGTCCGACGAGCAGTACTTC
>TRBD2|-|TRBV12-3/TRBV12-4|17|TRBJ2-7
CASSLAGLAGPPYEQYF
TGTGCCAGCAGTTTAGCGGGACTAGCGGGACCCCCCTACGAGCAGTACTTC
>-|many|TRBV24-1|16|TRBJ2-1
CATSDSLRAEYNEQFF
TGTGCCACCAGTGACTCTCTGAGGGCAGAGTACAATGAGCAGTTCTTC
>TRBD2|many|TRBV7-2|15|TRBJ2-3
CASSPIAGEGSTQYF
TGTGCCAGCAGCCCCATTGCGGGAGAGGGGAGTACGCAGTATTTT
>-|-|TRBV28|12|TRBJ2-7
CASSQTAYEQYF
TGTGCCAGCAGTCAGACAGCATACGAGCAGTACTTC
>-|-|TRBV28|11|TRBJ2-1
CASSLYSEQFF
TGTGCCAGCAGTTTATATAGTGAGCAGTTCTTC
>-|many|TRBV27|13|TRBJ2-2
CASSLWSTGELFF
TGTGCCAGCAGTTTATGGTCTACCGGGGAGCTGTTTTTT
>TRBD2|-|TRBV28|15|TRBJ2-1
CASSQSRGLAGEQFF
TGTGCCAGCAGCCAAAGTCGGGGCCTAGCGGGTGAGCAGTTCTTC
>-|few|TRBV20-1|13|TRBJ2-3
CSARAPGPDTQYF
TGCAGTGCTAGAGCCCCAGGACCTGATACGCAGTATTTT
>-|-|TRBV5-1|17|TRBJ2-1
CASSLALTGLSVNEQFF
TGCGCCAGCAGCTTGGCCCTGACGGGACTTAGTGTCAATGAGCAGTTCTTC
>TRBD1|few|TRBV6-1|14|TRBJ1-1
CASSMGQGKTEAFF
TGTGCCAGCAGTATGGGACAGGGGAAAACTGAAGCTTTCTTT
>-|few|TRBV30|16|TRBJ1-1
CAWSIGRWGMNTEAFF
TGTGCCTGGAGTATCGGGAGGTGGGGGATGAACACTGAAGCTTTCTTT
>-|few|TRBV10-3|16|TRBJ2-7
CAISDDQGAAGYEQYF
TGTGCCATCAGTGACGACCAGGGGGCAGCGGGATACGAGCAGTACTTC
>TRBD2|-|TRBV28|16|TRBJ2-1
CASRFLAGGIYNEQFF
TGTGCCAGCAGATTTCTAGCGGGAGGTATCTACAATGAGCAGTTCTTC
>TRBD1|-|TRBV4-2|16|TRBJ2-7
CASSQSTGQRSYEQYF
TGTGCCAGCAGCCAATCGACGGGACAGAGATCCTACGAGCAGTACTTC
>TRBD2|-|TRBV20-1|16|TRBJ2-7
CSARDTASGGGYEQYF
TGCAGTGCTAGAGATACGGCTAGCGGGGGTGGATACGAGCAGTACTTC
>-|-|TRBV7-6|16|TRBJ2-5
CASSLPLGGGEETQYF
TGTGCCAGCAGCTTACCTTTAGGAGGGGGGGAAGAGACCCAGTACTTC
>-|few|TRBV5-1|14|TRBJ1-2
CASSPLDRRYGYTF
TGCGCCAGCAGCCCCCTCGACAGGCGTTATGGCTACACCTTC
>TRBD1|-|TRBV5-1|15|TRBJ1-4
CASSLDAGGAEKLFF
TGCGCCAGCAGCTTGGATGCAGGGGGCGCCGAAAAACTGTTTTTT
>-|many|TRBV7-3|14|TRBJ2-1
CASSSTESYNEQFF
TGTGCCAGCAGTTCGACAGAGTCCTACAATGAGCAGTTCTTC
>-|many|TRBV11-1|14|TRBJ2-3
CASSFYKGPDTQYF
TGTGCCAGCAGCTTCTATAAGGGCCCAGATACGCAGTATTTT
>TRBD2|-|TRBV3-1|18|TRBJ2-2
CASSQTPATSPTTGELFF
TGTGCCAGCAGCCAGACCCCGGCGACTAGCCCAACAACCGGGGAGCTGTTTTTT
>TRBD1|few|TRBV5-1|15|TRBJ1-1
CASSLAGRGDSEAFF
TGCGCCAGCAGCTTGGCCGGCAGGGGGGACTCTGAAGCTTTCTTT
>-|few|TRBV29-1|14|TRBJ1-3
CSVEGTVSGNTIYF
TGCAGCGTTGAAGGGACTGTCTCTGGAAACACCATATATTTT
>-|-|TRBV30|10|TRBJ1-6
CAWEFGALHF
TGTGCCTGGGAGTTTGGGGCCCTCCACTTT
>TRBD2|-|TRBV7-9|13|TRBJ2-1
CASSFPSGNEQFF
TGTGCCAGCAGCTTCCCTAGCGGCAATGAGCAGTTCTTC
>-|many|TRBV5-1|13|TRBJ2-5
CASSLGSQETQYF
TGTGCCAGCAGCTTGGGCAGCCAAGAGACCCAGTACTTC
>-|few|TRBV29-1|13|TRBJ2-1
CSVEFEDYNEQFF
TGCAGCGTTGAGTTTGAGGATTACAATGAGCAGTTCTTC
>-|few|TRBV5-1|15|TRBJ2-7
CASSLGEGRGHEQYF
TGCGCCAGCAGCTTGGGTGAAGGCCGCGGTCACGAGCAGTACTTC
>TRBD1|many|TRBV12-3/TRBV12-4|15|TRBJ1-1
CASSLSGGLGTEAFF
TGTGCCAGCAGTTTATCAGGGGGCCTGGGCACTGAAGCTTTCTTT
>-|few|TRBV20-1|15|TRBJ2-7
CSAREGPSSTYEQYF
TGCAGTGCTAGAGAGGGACCGAGCAGTACCTACGAGCAGTACTTC
>-|few|TRBV7-2|14|TRBJ2-7
CASSFGQPTYEQYF
TGTGCCAGCAGCTTTGGACAGCCCACCTACGAGCAGTACTTC
>TRBD1|many|TRBV5-1|15|TRBJ1-5
CASSPGTGAHQPQHF
TGCGCCAGCAGTCCCGGGACAGGGGCCCATCAGCCCCAGCATTTT
>TRBD1|many|TRBV14|15|TRBJ2-5
CASSQPGTVVETQYF
TGTGCCAGCAGCCAACCCGGGACAGTTGTAGAGACCCAGTACTTC
>TRBD2|few|TRBV7-2|15|TRBJ2-7
CASSLASSGSYEQYF
TGTGCCAGCAGCTTAGCGTCTAGCGGGAGTTACGAGCAGTACTTC